Following are 13 T cell receptor beta chains from one sample sequenced in a study of cytomegalovirus exposure and HLA in healthy donors. Use of 60 Vbeta and 13 Jbeta primers characterized the PCR. Profiled with immunoSEQ multiplex PCR; TCRdb holds only in-frame clones, not every one. Of 130,000 or so clones in the sample, approximately 78% were seen once. Material for sequencing was PBMCs. These receptors were collected from a man aged 18 to 35 in good health and CMV-seropositive.

V gene TRBV28 combines with J gene TRBJ2-7; 8 bases are a match to TRBD1. Germline V gene sequence: CDR1 MDHEN, CDR2 SYDVKM. CDR3 size: 14 residues. V shed 5 bases, J shed 5 bases, and the junction held 8 bases outside the gene matches. CDR3 region: CASSLPQGANEQYF. Here the CDR3 DNA reads TGTGCCAGCAGTCTCCCCCAGGGGGCCAACGAGCAGTACTTC.

V and J are TRBV28 and TRBJ2-7; D is ambiguous. Germline-derived CDR1 and CDR2 are MDHEN and SYDVKM. The CDR3 extends over 13 amino acids. Between the trimmed V and J ends, which lost 8 bases and 0 bases, there was a span of 11 bases. CDR3 amino acids: CASSWAISYEQYF. The CDR3 DNA reads TGTGCCAGCTCCTGGGCAATCTCCTACGAGCAGTACTTC.

This chain joins TRBV5-1 and TRBJ2-5; a possible D gene is TRBD1 (5 bases). Per germline, CDR1 SGHRS and CDR2 YFSETQ. This CDR3 contains 14 residues. V dropped 0 bases and J dropped 4 bases, with 10 bases sitting between them. CDR3 bases: TGCGCCAGCAGCTTGGAAGGGGTAGGAGAGACCCAGTACTTC. Amino acids: CASSLEGVGETQYF.

The chain combines TRBV2 with TRBJ2-3; TRBD2 matches 11 bases. The V gene end was trimmed by 0 bases and the J gene end by 6 bases; junction bases not matched to a gene: 5. In germline, CDR1 is SNHLY, CDR2 FYNNEI. The CDR3 has 16 amino acids. DNA of the CDR3: TGTGCCAGCAGTGAAGCACTAGCGGGAGCGGGGGATACGCAGTATTTT. As protein: CASSEALAGAGDTQYF.

V usage is TRBV7-8 and J usage is TRBJ2-3; 13 bases fit TRBD2. Germline V gene data show CDR1 as SGHVS and CDR2 as FQNEAQ. V lost 5 bases and J lost 6; bases outside the gene matches: 11. The CDR3 totals 17 residues. The CDR3 DNA follows: TGTGCCAGCAGCCCCCTCGGACTAGCGGGAGTGGGTGATACGCAGTATTTT. Amino acids: CASSPLGLAGVGDTQYF.

The V call is TRBV27, the J call TRBJ2-3, with 7 bases fitting TRBD1. V shed 2 bases, J shed 0 bases, and the junction held 2 bases outside the gene matches. The germline CDR1 and CDR2 sequences are MNHEY and SMNVEV (reference sequence). The length of the CDR3 is 15 residues. The CDR3 bases are TGTGCCAGCAGTTTAGACAGGGTTAGCACAGATACGCAGTATTTT. Amino acid sequence: CASSLDRVSTDTQYF.

V and J are TRBV7-9 and TRBJ1-5, with 10 nucleotides matching TRBD1. Losses at the gene ends were 9 bases for V and 5 bases for J; bases not matched to a gene: 4. The length of the CDR3 is 13 residues. CDR1 and CDR2 (germline): SEHNR, FQNEAQ (reference sequence). CDR3: CASGDRGDQPQHF. DNA of the CDR3: TGTGCCAGTGGGGACAGGGGAGATCAGCCCCAGCATTTT.

This clone was seen once. The V and J genes are TRBV29-1 and TRBJ2-2, with D unclear. The germline V and J ends were trimmed by 5 bases and 6 bases, with 10 bases remaining between them. The CDR3 extends over 12 amino acids. Germline values: CDR1 SQVTM, CDR2 ANQGSEA. As DNA, the CDR3 is TGCAGCGTTTTTCTAGGATCCGGGGAGCTGTTTTTT. It codes for CSVFLGSGELFF.

The rearrangement links TRBV30 to TRBJ2-5, with 8 bases that match TRBD1. CDR1 GTSNPN and CDR2 SVGIG come from the germline V gene (reference sequence). CDR3 size: 15 residues. Unmatched junction bases numbered 4, after V lost 0 bases and J lost 1 base. The CDR3 DNA follows: TGTGCCTGGAGTGTACCCACAGGGGGCCAAGAGACCCAGTACTTC. Its protein product is CAWSVPTGGQETQYF.

The chain joins TRBV11-2 to TRBJ1-4; TRBD1 agrees at 7 bases. The CDR3 is 14 amino acids. Trimming cost V 5 bases and J 3 bases; bases outside gene matches: 3. Germline V gene sequence: CDR1 SGHAT, CDR2 FQNNGV. CDR3 bases: TGTGCCAGCAGCGTACAGGGGTCTAATGAAAAACTGTTTTTT. Translation: CASSVQGSNEKLFF.

The rearrangement joins TRBV11-3 to TRBJ2-7; 9 nucleotides agree with TRBD1. CDR1 is SGHNT and CDR2 is YENEEA in the germline V gene. The CDR3 covers 13 residues. The V gene end was trimmed by 5 bases and the J gene end by 6 bases; junction bases not matched to a gene: 5. The CDR3 nucleotides are TGTGCCAGCAGCGGGGACAGGGACGGCGAGCAGTACTTC. Its translation is CASSGDRDGEQYF.

This chain connects TRBV9 to TRBJ2-6; D may be TRBD1 (6 bases). The CDR3 has 15 amino acids. V lost 0 bases to trimming and J lost 2 bases, with 6 bases between them. The germline V gene has CDR1 SGDLS and CDR2 YYNGEE. The CDR3 sequence is CASSVEGAGANVLTF. CDR3 DNA: TGTGCCAGCAGCGTAGAGGGGGCTGGGGCCAACGTCCTGACTTTC.

This clone came up a few times. This rearrangement joins TRBV7-9 to TRBJ2-3; 14 positions agree with TRBD2. The trim removed 5 bases at V and 3 bases at J, leaving 4 bases unmatched. CDR1 SEHNR and CDR2 FQNEAQ come from the germline V gene (reference sequence). The CDR3 totals 16 residues. Here the CDR3 DNA reads TGTGCCAGCAGCACGGGACTAGCGGGAGCTACAGATACGCAGTATTTT. Its protein is CASSTGLAGATDTQYF.